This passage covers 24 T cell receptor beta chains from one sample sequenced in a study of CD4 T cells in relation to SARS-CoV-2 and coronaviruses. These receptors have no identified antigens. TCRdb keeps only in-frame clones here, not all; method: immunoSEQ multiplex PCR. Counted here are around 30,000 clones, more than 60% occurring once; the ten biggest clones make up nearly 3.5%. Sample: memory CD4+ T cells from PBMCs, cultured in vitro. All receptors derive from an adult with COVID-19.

CDR3 loop: CSVEDFRDSNNEQFF. For the CDR3, the DNA is TGCAGCGTTGAAGATTTTCGGGATTCGAACAATGAGCAGTTCTTC. The chain is built from TRBV29-1 and TRBJ2-1, with a possible D match to TRBD2 (5 bases). The CDR3 has 15 residues. Looked up from germline, CDR1 is SQVTM and CDR2 is ANQGSEA. The V and J ends lost 0 bases and 5 bases respectively, with 14 bases between them.

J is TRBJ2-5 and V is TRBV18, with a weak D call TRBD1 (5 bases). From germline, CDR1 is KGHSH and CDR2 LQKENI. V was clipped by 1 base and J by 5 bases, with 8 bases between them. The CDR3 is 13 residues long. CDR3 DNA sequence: TGTGCCAGCTCACCACAGGGGCTTGAGACCCAGTACTTC. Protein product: CASSPQGLETQYF.

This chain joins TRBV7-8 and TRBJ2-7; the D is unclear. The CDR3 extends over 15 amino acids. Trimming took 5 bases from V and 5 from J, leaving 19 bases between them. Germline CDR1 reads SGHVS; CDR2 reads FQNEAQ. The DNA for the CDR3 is TGTGCCAGCAGCGGGTACCCCGGCGATTCCAACGAGCAGTACTTC. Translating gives CASSGYPGDSNEQYF.

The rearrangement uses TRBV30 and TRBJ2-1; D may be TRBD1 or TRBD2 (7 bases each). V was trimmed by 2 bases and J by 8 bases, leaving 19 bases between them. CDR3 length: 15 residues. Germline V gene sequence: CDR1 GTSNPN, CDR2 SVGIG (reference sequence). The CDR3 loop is CAWSPPGGGLDEQFF. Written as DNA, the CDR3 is TGTGCCTGGAGTCCCCCAGGGGGGGGTTTGGATGAGCAGTTCTTC.

The CDR3 loop is CASSDTGGTDTQYF. CDR3 DNA: TGCGCCAGCAGCGACACAGGGGGCACAGATACGCAGTATTTT. The J gene is TRBJ2-3, the V gene TRBV5-1; TRBD1 agrees at 7 bases. In germline, CDR1 is SGHRS, CDR2 YFSETQ. Trimming removed 4 bases from V and 1 base from J; junction bases left unmatched: 3. The CDR3 consists of 14 residues.

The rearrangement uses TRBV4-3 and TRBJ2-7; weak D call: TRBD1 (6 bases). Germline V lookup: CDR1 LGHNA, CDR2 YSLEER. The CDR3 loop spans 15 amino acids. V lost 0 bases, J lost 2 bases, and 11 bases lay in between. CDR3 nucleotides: TGCGCCAGCAGCCAAGATGGCAGGGGCGCCTACGAGCAGTACTTC. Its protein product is CASSQDGRGAYEQYF.

As DNA, the CDR3 is TGTGCCAGCAGCCCAAGGGGGAGGGCGGCGGGTACGCAGTATTTT. Its protein product is CASSPRGRAAGTQYF. The chain joins TRBV6-6 to TRBJ2-3, with D possibly being TRBD2 (7 bases). Germline lookup yields CDR1 MNHNY and CDR2 SVGAGI (reference sequence). The CDR3 has 15 residues. Deletions cut 6 bases from V and 8 bases from J, with 21 bases between.

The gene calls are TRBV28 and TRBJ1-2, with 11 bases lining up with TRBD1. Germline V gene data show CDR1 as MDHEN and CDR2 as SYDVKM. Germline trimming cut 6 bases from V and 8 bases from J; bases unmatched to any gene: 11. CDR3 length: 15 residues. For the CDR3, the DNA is TGTGCCAGCAGCGGACAGGGGGCGCGTCCGCTCGGCTACACCTTC. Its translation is CASSGQGARPLGYTF.

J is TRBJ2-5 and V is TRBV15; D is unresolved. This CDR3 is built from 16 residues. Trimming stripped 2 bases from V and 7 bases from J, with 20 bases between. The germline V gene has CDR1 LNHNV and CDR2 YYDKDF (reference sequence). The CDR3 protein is CATSRMSADRIGTQYF. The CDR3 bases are TGTGCCACCAGCAGAATGTCGGCGGACCGAATTGGGACCCAGTACTTC.

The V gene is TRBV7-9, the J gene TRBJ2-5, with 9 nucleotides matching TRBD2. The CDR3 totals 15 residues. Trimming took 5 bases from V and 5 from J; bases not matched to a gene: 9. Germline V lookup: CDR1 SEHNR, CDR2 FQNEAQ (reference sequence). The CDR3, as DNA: TGTGCCAGCAGCCGCGTGCTAGCGGGATGGGAGACCCAGTACTTC. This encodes CASSRVLAGWETQYF.

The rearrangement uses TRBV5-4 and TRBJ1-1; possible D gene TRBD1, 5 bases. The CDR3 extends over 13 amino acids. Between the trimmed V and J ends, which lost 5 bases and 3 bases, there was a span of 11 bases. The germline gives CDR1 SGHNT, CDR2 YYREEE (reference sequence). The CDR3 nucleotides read TGTGCCAGCAGGGGGGGAGTAGACACTGAAGCTTTCTTT. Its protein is CASRGGVDTEAFF.

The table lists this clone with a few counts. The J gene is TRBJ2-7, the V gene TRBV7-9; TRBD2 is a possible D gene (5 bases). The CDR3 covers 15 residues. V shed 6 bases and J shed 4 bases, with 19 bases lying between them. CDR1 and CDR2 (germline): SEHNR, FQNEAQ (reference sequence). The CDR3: CASSWWGAEEYEQYF. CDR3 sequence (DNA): TGTGCCAGCAGTTGGTGGGGAGCGGAAGAATACGAGCAGTACTTC.

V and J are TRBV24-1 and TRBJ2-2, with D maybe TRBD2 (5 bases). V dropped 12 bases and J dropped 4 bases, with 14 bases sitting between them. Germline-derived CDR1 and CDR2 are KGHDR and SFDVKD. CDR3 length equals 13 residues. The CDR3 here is CAPRDDLTGELFF. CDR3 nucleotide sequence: TGTGCCCCCCGGGATGATCTCACCGGGGAGCTGTTTTTT.

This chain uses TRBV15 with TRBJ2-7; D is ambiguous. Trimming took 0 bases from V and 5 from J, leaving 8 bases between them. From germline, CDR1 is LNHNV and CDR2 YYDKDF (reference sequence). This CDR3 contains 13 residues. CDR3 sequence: CATSRDLFHEQYF. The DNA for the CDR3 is TGTGCCACCAGCAGAGATCTTTTCCACGAGCAGTACTTC.

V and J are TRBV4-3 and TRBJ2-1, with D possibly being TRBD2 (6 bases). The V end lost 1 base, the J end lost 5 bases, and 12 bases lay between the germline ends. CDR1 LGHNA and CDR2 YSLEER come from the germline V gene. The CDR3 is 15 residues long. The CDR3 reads CASSQALGTHNEQFF. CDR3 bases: TGCGCCAGCAGCCAAGCATTAGGGACTCACAATGAGCAGTTCTTC.

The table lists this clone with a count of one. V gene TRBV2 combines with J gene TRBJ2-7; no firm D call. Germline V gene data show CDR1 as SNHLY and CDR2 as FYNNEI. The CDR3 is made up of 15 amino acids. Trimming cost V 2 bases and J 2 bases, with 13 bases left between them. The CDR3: CASSEQAYATYEQYF. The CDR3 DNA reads TGTGCCAGCAGTGAACAGGCGTACGCTACCTACGAGCAGTACTTC.

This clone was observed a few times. For the CDR3, the DNA is TGTGCCAGCAGTTTAGGTAGCAATCAGCCCCAGCATTTT. Translation: CASSLGSNQPQHF. The chain recombines TRBV27 with TRBJ1-5; D unresolved. Trimming left V 2 bases short and J 0 bases short, with 2 bases between. This CDR3 is 13 amino acids long. Germline CDR1 and CDR2: MNHEY and SMNVEV (reference sequence).

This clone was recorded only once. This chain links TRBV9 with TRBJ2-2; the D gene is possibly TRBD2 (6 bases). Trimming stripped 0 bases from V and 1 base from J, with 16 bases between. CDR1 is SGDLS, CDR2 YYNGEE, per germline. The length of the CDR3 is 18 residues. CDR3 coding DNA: TGTGCCAGCAGCGTAGCTTCGTTTGCCGGGAGGAACACCGGGGAGCTGTTTTTT. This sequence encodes CASSVASFAGRNTGELFF. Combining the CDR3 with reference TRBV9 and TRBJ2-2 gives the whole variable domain DSGVTQTPKHLITATGQRVTLRCSPRSGDLSVYWYQQSLDQGLQFLIQYYNGEERAKGNILERFSAQQFPDLHSELNLSSLELGDSALYFCASSVASFAGRNTGELFFGEGSRLTVL.

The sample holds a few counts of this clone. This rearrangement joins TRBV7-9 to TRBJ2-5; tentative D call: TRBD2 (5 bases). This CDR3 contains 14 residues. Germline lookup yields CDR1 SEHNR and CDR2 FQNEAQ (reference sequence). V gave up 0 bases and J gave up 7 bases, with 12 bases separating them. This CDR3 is CASSLASSGATQYF. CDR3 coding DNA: TGTGCCAGCAGCTTAGCATCCAGCGGAGCGACCCAGTACTTC.

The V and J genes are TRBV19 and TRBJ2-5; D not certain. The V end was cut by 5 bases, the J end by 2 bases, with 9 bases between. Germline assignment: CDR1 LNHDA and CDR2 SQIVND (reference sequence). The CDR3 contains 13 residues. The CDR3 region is CASSVGSQETQYF. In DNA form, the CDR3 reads TGTGCCAGTAGTGTGGGATCTCAAGAGACCCAGTACTTC.

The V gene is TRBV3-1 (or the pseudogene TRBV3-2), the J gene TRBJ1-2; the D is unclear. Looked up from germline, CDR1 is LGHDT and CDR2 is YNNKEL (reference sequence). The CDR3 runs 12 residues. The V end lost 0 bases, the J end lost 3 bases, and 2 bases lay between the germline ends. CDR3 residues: CASSQDYYGYTF. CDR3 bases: TGTGCCAGCAGCCAAGATTACTATGGCTACACCTTC.

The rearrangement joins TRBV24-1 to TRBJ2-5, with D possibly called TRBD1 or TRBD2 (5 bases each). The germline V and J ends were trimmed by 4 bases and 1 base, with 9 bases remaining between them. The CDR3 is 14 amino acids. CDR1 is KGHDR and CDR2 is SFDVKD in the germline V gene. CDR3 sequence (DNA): TGTGCCACCAGTGACCCCGGGACCCAAGAGACCCAGTACTTC. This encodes CATSDPGTQETQYF.

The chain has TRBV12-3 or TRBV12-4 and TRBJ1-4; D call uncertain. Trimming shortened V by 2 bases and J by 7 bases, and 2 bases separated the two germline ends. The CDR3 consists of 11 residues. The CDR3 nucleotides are TGTGCCAGCAGTTTATCTGAAAAACTGTTTTTT. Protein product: CASSLSEKLFF.

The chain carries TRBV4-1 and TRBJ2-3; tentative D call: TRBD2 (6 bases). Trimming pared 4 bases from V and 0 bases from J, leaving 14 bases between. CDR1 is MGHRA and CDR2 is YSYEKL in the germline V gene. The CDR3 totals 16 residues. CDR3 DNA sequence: TGCGCCAGCAGCCCAATCCGCCTAGCGAGCACAGATACGCAGTATTTT. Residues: CASSPIRLASTDTQYF.